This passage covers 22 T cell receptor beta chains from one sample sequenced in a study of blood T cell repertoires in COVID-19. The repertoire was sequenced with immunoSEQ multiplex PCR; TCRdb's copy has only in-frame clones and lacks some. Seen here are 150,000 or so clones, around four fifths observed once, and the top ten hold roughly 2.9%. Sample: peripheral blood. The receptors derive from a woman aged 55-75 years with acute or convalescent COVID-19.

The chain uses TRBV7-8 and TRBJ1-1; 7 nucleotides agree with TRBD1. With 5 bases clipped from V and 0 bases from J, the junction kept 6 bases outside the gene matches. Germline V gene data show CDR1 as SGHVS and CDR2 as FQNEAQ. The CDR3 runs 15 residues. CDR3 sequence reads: CASSVRTGMNTEAFF. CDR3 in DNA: TGTGCCAGCAGCGTACGGACAGGCATGAACACTGAAGCTTTCTTT. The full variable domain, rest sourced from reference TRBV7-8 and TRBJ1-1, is GAGVSQSPRYKVAKRGQDVALRCDPISGHVSLFWYQQALGQGPEFLTYFQNEAQLDKSGLPSDRFFAERPEGSVSTLKIQRTQQEDSAVYLCASSVRTGMNTEAFFGQGTRLTVV.

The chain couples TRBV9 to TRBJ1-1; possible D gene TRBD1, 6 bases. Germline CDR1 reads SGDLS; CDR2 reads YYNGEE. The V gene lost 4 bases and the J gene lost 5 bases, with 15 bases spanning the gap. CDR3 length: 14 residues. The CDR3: CASSPHREGTEAFF. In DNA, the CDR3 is TGTGCCAGCAGCCCCCACAGGGAAGGGACTGAAGCTTTCTTT.

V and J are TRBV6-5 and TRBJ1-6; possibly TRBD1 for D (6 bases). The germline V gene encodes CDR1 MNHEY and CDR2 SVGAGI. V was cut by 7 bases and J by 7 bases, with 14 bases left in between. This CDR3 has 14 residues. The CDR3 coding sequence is TGTGCCAGCAACCGGGACAAGAGCAATTCACCCCTCCACTTT. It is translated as CASNRDKSNSPLHF.

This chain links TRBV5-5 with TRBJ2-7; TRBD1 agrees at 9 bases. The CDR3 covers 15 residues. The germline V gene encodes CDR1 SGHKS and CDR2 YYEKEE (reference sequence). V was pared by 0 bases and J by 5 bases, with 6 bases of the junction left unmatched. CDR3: CASSLGPGQGHEQYF. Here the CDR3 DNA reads TGTGCCAGCAGCTTGGGCCCGGGACAGGGCCACGAGCAGTACTTC.

Here the CDR3 reads CASSLGRGEQYF. For the CDR3, the DNA is TGTGCCAGCAGCCTAGGACGGGGGGAGCAGTACTTC. The rearrangement uses TRBV7-9 and TRBJ2-7; possible D gene TRBD2, 6 bases. V was trimmed by 5 bases and J by 7 bases, leaving 12 bases between them. The germline V gene encodes CDR1 SEHNR and CDR2 FQNEAQ (reference sequence). The CDR3 has 12 residues. The whole variable domain, remainder taken from reference TRBV7-9 and TRBJ2-7, is DTGVSQNPRHKITKRGQNVTFRCDPISEHNRLYWYRQTLGQGPEFLTYFQNEAQLEKSRLLSDRFSAERPKGSFSTLEIQRTEQGDSAMYLCASSLGRGEQYFGPGTRLTVT.

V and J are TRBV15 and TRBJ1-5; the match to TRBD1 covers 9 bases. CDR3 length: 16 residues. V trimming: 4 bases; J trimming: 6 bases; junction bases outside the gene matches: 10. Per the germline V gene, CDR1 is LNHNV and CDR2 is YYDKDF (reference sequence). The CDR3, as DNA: TGTGCCACCAGCATACAGGGGGCGCTTCTTGGTCAGCCCCAGCATTTT. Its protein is CATSIQGALLGQPQHF. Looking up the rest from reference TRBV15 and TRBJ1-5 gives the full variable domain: DAMVIQNPRYQVTQFGKPVTLSCSQTLNHNVMYWYQQKSSQAPKLLFHYYDKDFNNEADTPDNFQSRRPNTSFCFLDIRSPGLGDTAMYLCATSIQGALLGQPQHFGDGTRLSIL.

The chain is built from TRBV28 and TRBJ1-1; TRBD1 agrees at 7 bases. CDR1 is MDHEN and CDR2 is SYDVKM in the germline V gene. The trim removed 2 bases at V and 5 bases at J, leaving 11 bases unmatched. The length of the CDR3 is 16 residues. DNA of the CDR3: TGTGCCAGCAGTTTAAGGACCAGGGGGTATGATACTGAAGCTTTCTTT. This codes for CASSLRTRGYDTEAFF.

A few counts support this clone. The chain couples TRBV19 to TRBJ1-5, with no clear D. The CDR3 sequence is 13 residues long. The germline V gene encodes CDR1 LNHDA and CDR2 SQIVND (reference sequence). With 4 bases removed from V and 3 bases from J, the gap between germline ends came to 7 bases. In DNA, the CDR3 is TGTGCCAGTAGTAAGTGGGCCAATCAGCCCCAGCATTTT. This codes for CASSKWANQPQHF.

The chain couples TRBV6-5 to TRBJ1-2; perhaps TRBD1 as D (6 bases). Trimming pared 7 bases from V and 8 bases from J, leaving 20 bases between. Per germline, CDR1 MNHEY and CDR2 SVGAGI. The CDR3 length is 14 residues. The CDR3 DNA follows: TGTGCCAGCACCAAAGGGGGGGGGCAGAGGGGCTACACCTTC. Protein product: CASTKGGGQRGYTF.

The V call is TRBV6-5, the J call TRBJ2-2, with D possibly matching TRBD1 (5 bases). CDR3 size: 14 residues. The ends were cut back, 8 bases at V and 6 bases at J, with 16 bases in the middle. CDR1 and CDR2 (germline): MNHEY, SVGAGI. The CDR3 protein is CASLGEMAAGELFF. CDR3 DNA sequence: TGTGCCAGCTTAGGGGAAATGGCTGCCGGGGAGCTGTTTTTT.

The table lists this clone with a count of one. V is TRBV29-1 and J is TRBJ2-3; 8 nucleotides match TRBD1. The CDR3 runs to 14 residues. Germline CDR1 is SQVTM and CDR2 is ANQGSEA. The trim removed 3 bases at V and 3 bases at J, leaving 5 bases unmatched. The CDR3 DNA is TGCAGCGTTGATACAGGGGGACGGACAGATACGCAGTATTTT. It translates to CSVDTGGRTDTQYF.

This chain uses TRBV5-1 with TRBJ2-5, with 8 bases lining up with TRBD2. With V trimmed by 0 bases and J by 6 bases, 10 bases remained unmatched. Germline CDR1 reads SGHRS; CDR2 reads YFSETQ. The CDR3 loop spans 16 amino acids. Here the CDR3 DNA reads TGCGCCAGCAGCTTGGGACCCAGCGGGGGTGGGAAGACCCAGTACTTC. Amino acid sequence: CASSLGPSGGGKTQYF.

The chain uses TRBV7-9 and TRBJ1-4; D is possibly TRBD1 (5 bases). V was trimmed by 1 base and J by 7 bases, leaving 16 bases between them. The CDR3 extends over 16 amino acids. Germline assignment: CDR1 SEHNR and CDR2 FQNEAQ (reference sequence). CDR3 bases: TGTGCCAGCAGCTTAGGAGGCGGCAGGGTGGGTGAAAAACTGTTTTTT. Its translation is CASSLGGGRVGEKLFF.

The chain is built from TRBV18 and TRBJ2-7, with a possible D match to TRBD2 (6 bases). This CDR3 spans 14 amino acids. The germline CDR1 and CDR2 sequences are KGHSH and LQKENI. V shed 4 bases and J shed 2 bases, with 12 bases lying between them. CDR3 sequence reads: CASSRGGPTYEQYF. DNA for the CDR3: TGTGCCAGCTCACGAGGAGGGCCTACCTACGAGCAGTACTTC.

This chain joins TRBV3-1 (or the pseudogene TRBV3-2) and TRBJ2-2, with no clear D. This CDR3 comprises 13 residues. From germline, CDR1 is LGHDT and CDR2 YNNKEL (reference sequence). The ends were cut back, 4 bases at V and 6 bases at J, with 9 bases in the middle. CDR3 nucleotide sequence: TGTGCCAGCAGCCCACTCGCGGCCGGGGAGCTGTTTTTT. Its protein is CASSPLAAGELFF.

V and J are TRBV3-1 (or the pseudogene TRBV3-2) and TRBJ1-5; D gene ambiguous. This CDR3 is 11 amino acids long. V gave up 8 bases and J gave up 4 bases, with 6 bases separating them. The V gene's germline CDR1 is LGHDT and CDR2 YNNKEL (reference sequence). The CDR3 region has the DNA TGTGCCAGCGGGAGAAATCAGCCCCAGCATTTT. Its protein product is CASGRNQPQHF.

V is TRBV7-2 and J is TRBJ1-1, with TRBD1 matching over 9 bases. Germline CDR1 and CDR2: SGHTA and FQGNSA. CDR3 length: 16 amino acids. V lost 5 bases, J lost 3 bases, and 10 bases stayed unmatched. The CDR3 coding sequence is TGTGCCAGCAGCGGGACGGTGGACAGGGGACACACTGAAGCTTTCTTT. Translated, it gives CASSGTVDRGHTEAFF.

Here the CDR3 DNA reads TGTGCCAGCAGTGAGGGGGGAACTAACTATGGCTACACCTTC. This gives the protein CASSEGGTNYGYTF. This chain connects TRBV2 to TRBJ1-2, with D maybe TRBD1 (5 bases). Germline V CDR1 and CDR2: SNHLY, FYNNEI. V was pared by 3 bases and J by 0 bases, with 8 bases between. The CDR3 contains 14 residues.

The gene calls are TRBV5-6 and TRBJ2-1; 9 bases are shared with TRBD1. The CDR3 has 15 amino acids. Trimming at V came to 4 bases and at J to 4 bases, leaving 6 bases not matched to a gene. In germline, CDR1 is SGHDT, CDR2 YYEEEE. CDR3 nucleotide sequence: TGTGCCAGCAGCGCGGACAGGGGAAGATACAATGAGCAGTTCTTC. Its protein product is CASSADRGRYNEQFF.

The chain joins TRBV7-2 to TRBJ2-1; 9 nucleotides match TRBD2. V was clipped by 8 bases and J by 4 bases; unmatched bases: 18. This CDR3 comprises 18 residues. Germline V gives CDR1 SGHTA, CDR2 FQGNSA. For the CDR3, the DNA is TGTGCCAGCTCCTCCCTTCCCGGGGGCGGGGGGGCGTACAATGAGCAGTTCTTC. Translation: CASSSLPGGGGAYNEQFF.

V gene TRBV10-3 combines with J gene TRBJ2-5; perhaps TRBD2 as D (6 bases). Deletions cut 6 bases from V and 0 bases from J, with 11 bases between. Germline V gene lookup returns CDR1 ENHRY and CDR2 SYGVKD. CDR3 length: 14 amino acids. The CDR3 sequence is CAISPGLDQETQYF. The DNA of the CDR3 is TGTGCCATCAGCCCGGGACTTGACCAAGAGACCCAGTACTTC.

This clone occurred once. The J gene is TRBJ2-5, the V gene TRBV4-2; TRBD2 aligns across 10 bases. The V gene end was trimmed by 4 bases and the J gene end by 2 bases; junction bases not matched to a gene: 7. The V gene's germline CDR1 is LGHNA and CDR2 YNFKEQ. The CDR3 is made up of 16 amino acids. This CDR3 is CASSLASGGTQETQYF. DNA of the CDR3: TGTGCCAGCAGCCTGGCTAGCGGGGGAACACAAGAGACCCAGTACTTC.